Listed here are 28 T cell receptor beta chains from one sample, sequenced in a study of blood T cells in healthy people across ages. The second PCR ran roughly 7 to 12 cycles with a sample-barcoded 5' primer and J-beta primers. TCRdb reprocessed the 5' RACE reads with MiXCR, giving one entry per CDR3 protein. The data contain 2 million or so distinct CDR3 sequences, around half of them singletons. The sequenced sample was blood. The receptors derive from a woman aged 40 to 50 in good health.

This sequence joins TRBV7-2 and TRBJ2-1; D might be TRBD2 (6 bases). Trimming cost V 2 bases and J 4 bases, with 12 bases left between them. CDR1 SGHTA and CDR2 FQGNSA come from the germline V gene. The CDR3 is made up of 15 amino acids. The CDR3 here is CASSLPGLLYNEQFF. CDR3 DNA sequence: TGTGCCAGCAGCTTACCGGGACTCTTATACAATGAGCAGTTCTTC.

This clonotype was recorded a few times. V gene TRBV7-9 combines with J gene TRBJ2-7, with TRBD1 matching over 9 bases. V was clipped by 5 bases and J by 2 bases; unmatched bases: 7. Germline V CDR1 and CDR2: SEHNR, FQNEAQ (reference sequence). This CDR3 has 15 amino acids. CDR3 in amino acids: CASSQRTGEPYEQYF. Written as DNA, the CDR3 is TGTGCCAGCAGCCAACGGACAGGGGAACCCTACGAGCAGTACTTC.

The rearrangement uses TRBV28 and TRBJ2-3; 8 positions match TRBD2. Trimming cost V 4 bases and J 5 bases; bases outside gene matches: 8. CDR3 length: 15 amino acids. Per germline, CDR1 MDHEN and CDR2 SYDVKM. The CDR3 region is CASSYLTGGEDTQYF. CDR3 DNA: TGTGCCAGCAGTTACCTGACCGGGGGGGAAGATACGCAGTATTTT. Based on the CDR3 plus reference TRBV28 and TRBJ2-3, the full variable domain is DVKVTQSSRYLVKRTGEKVFLECVQDMDHENMFWYRQDPGLGLRLIYFSYDVKMKEKGDIPEGYSVSREKKERFSLILESASTNQTSMYLCASSYLTGGEDTQYFGPGTRLTVL.

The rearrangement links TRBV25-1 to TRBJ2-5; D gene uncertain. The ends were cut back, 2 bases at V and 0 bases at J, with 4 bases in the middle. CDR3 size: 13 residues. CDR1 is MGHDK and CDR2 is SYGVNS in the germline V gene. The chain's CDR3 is CASSEKNQETQYF. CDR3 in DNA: TGTGCCAGCAGTGAAAAGAACCAAGAGACCCAGTACTTC.

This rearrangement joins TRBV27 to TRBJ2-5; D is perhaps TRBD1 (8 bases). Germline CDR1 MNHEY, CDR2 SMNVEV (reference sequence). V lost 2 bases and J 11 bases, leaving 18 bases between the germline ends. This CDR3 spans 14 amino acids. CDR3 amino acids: CASSLGGRGREQYF. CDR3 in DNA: TGTGCCAGCAGTTTAGGGGGCAGGGGGCGGGAGCAGTACTTC.

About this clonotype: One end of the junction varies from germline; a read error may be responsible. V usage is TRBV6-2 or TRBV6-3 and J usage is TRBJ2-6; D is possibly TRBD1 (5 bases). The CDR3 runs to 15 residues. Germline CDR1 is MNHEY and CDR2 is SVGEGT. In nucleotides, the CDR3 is TGTGCCCGCAGGGCAGGGCACTCTGGGGCCAACGTCCTGACTTTC. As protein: CARRAGHSGANVLTF.

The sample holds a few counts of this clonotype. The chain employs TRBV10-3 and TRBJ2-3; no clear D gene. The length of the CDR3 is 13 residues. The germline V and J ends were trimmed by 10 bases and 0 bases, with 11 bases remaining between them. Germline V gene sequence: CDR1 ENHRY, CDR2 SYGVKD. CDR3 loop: CATEDPSTDTQYF. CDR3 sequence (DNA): TGTGCCACCGAGGACCCGAGCACAGATACGCAGTATTTT.

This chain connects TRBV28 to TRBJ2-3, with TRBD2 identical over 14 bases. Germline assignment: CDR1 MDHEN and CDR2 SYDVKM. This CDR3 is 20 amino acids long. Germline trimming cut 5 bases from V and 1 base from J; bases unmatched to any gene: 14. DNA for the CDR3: TGTGCCAGCAGTCCCCCGCCGGGACTAGCGGGGGAGAAGGGCACAGATACGCAGTATTTT. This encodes CASSPPPGLAGEKGTDTQYF.

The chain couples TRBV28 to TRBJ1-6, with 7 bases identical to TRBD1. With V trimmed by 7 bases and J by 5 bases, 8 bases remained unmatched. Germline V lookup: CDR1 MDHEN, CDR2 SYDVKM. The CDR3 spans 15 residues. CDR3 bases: TGTGCCAGCACCCTGGGGGACAGAGATAATTCACCCCTCCACTTT. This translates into CASTLGDRDNSPLHF.

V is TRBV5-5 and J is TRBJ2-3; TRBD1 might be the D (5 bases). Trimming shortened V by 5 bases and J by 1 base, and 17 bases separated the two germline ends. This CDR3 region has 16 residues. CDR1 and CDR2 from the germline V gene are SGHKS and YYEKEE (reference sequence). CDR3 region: CASRILGQGRTDTQYF. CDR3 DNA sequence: TGTGCCAGCAGGATTCTTGGCCAGGGCCGCACAGATACGCAGTATTTT.

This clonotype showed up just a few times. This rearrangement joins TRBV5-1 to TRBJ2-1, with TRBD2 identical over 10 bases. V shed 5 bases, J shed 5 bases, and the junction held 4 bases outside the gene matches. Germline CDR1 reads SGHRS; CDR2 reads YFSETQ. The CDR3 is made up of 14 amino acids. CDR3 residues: CASRSLAGDNEQFF. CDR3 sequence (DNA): TGCGCCAGCAGGAGTCTAGCGGGAGACAATGAGCAGTTCTTC.

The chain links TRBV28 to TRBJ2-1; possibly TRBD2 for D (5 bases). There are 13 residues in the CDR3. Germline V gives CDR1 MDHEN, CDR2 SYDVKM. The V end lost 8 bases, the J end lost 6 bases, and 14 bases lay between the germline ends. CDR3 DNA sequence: TGTGCCAGCTCAGGTGGGAGCCGCAATGAGCAGTTCTTC. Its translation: CASSGGSRNEQFF.

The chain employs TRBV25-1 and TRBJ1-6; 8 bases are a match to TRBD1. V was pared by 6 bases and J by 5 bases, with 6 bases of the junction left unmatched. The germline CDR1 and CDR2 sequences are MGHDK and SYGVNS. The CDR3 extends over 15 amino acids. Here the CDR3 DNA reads TGTGCCAGCAGCCAGACAGGGGCCAATAATTCACCCCTCCACTTT. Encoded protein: CASSQTGANNSPLHF.

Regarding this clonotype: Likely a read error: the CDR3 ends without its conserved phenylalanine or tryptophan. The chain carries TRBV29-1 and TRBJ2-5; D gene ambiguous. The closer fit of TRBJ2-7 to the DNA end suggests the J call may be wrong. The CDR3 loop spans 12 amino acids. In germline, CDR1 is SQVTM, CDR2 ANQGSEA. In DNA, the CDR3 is TGCAGCGTTCTTAAAGATACGGGCGAGCAGTACTTA. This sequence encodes CSVLKDTGEQYL.

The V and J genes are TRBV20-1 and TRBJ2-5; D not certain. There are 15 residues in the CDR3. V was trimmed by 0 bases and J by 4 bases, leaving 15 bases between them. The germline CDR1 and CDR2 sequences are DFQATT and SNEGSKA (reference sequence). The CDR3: CSARDRSWLGETQYF. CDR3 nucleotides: TGCAGTGCTAGAGATCGAAGTTGGCTGGGAGAGACCCAGTACTTC.

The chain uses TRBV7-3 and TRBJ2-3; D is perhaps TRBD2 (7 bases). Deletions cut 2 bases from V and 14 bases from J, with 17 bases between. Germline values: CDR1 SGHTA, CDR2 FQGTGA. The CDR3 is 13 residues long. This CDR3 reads CASSLGGATPRYF. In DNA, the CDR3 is TGTGCCAGCAGCTTAGGGGGGGCGACCCCGCGGTATTTT.

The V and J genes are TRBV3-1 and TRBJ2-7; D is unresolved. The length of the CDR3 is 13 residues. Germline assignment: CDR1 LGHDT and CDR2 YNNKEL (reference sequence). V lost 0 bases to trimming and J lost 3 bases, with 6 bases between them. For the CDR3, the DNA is TGTGCCAGCAGCCAAGATGGGCTCTACGAGCAGTACTTC. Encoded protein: CASSQDGLYEQYF.

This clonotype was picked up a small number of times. CDR3 coding DNA: TGTGCCAGCAGTCAGGGGCGGAATGACCCCTACGAGCAGTACTTC. Translation: CASSQGRNDPYEQYF. The rearrangement joins TRBV12-3 or TRBV12-4 to TRBJ2-7; D is possibly TRBD1 (6 bases). The CDR3 is 15 residues long. V was trimmed by 5 bases and J by 2 bases, leaving 16 bases between them.

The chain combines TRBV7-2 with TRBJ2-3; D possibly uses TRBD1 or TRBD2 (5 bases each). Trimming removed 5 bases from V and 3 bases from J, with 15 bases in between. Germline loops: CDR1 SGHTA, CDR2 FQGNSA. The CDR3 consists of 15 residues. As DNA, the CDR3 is TGTGCCAGCAGCCGGACACGCTGCGGGACAGATACGCAGTATTTT. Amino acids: CASSRTRCGTDTQYF.

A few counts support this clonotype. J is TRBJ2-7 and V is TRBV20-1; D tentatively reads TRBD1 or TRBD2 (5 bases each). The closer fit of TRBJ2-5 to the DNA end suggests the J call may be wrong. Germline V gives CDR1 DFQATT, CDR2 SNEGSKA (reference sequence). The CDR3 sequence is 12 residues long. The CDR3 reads CSARGWGETQYF. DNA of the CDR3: TGCAGTGCTAGAGGGTGGGGGGAGACCCAGTACTTC.

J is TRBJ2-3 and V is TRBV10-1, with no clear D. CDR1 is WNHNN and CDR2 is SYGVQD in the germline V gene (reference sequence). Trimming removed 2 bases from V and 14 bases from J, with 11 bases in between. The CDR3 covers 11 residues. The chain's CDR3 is CASSEVRRRYF. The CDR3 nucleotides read TGCGCCAGCAGTGAGGTGAGGCGGAGGTATTTT.

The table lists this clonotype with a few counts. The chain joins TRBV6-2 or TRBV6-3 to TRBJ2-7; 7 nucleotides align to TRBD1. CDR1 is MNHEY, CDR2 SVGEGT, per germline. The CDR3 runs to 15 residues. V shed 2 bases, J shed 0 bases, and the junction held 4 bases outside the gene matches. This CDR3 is CASSYPGTVSYEQYF. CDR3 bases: TGTGCCAGCAGTTACCCCGGGACAGTCTCCTACGAGCAGTACTTC.

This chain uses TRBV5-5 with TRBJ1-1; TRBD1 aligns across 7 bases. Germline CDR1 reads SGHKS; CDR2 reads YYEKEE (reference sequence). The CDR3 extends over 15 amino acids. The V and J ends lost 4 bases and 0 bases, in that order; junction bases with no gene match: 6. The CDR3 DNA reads TGTGCCAGCAGCACAGAGACAGGGATGAACACTGAAGCTTTCTTT. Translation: CASSTETGMNTEAFF. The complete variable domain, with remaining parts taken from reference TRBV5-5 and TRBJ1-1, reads DAGVTQSPTHLIKTRGQQVTLRCSPISGHKSVSWYQQVLGQGPQFIFQYYEKEERGRGNFPDRFSARQFPNYSSELNVNALLLGDSALYLCASSTETGMNTEAFFGQGTRLTVV.

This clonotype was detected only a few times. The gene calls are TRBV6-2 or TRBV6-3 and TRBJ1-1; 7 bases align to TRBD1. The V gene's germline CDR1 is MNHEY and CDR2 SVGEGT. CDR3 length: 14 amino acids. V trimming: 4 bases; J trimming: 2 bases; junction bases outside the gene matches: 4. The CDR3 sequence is CASSFDRVNTEAFF. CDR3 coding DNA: TGTGCCAGCAGTTTTGACAGGGTTAACACTGAAGCTTTCTTT.

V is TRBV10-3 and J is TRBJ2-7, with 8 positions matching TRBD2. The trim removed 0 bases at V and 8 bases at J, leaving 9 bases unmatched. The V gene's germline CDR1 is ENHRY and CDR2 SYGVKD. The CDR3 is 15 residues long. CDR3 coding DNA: TGTGCCATCAGTGAGTCGATAGCGGGGCAAAGTAAGCAGTACTTC. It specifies CAISESIAGQSKQYF.

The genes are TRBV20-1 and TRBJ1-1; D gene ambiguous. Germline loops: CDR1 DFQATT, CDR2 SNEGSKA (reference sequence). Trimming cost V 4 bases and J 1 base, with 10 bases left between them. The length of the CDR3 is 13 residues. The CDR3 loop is CSAKAGWNTEAFF. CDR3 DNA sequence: TGCAGTGCTAAGGCAGGTTGGAACACTGAAGCTTTCTTT.

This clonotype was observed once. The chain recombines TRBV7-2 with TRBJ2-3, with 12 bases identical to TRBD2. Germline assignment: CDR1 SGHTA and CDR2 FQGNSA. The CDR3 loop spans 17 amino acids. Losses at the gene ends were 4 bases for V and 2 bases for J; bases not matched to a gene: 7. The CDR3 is CASSSTLAGGLTDTQYF. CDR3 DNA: TGTGCCAGCAGCTCCACTCTAGCGGGGGGGCTCACAGATACGCAGTATTTT.

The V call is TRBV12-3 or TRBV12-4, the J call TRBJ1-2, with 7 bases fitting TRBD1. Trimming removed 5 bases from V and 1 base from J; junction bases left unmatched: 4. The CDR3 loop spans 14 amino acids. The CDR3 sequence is CASSQGTVNYGYTF. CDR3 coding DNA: TGTGCCAGCAGTCAGGGGACAGTTAACTATGGCTACACCTTC.